The 8 T cell receptor beta chains below were found in one sample sequenced in a study of blood T cell repertoires in COVID-19. TCRdb's copy holds only in-frame clones and misses some; the assay was immunoSEQ multiplex PCR. This sample has over 150,000 clones; 85% occur once, and the top ten carry roughly 6%. The sample taken for sequencing was PBMCs or T cells enriched from blood (not recorded which). These TCRs come from a man aged 40-55 years who had recovered from COVID-19.

The rearrangement uses TRBV30 and TRBJ2-5, with D maybe TRBD1 (6 bases). The CDR3 totals 12 residues. The germline V gene has CDR1 GTSNPN and CDR2 SVGIG (reference sequence). V dropped 2 bases and J dropped 3 bases, with 7 bases sitting between them. CDR3 sequence (DNA): TGTGCCTGGAGTCCAGGGGAAGAGACCCAGTACTTC. This codes for CAWSPGEETQYF.

The chain joins TRBV6-5 to TRBJ1-2; 10 bases align to TRBD1. The CDR3 totals 14 residues. The V gene end was trimmed by 5 bases and the J gene end by 4 bases; junction bases not matched to a gene: 4. Germline-derived CDR1 and CDR2 are MNHEY and SVGAGI. Here the CDR3 reads CASSNRDRGYGYTF. The CDR3 DNA reads as TGTGCCAGCAGTAACCGGGACAGGGGCTATGGCTACACCTTC.

The V call is TRBV19, the J call TRBJ2-7; D is ambiguous. Trimming left V 6 bases short and J 3 bases short, with 6 bases between. CDR1 LNHDA and CDR2 SQIVND come from the germline V gene (reference sequence). CDR3 length equals 11 residues. CDR3 sequence (DNA): TGTGCCAGTAGGAATAGCTACGAGCAGTACTTC. Translating it yields CASRNSYEQYF.

J is TRBJ2-7 and V is TRBV19; D not resolved. There are 13 residues in the CDR3. Deletions cut 5 bases from V and 5 bases from J, with 13 bases between. Germline values: CDR1 LNHDA, CDR2 SQIVND (reference sequence). Here the CDR3 DNA reads TGTGCCAGTAGTTTGGCCGTCCAGGACGAGCAGTACTTC. It is translated as CASSLAVQDEQYF. Supplemented by reference TRBV19 and TRBJ2-7, the full variable domain reads DGGITQSPKYLFRKEGQNVTLSCEQNLNHDAMYWYRQDPGQGLRLIYYSQIVNDFQKGDIAEGYSVSREKKESFPLTVTSAQKNPTAFYLCASSLAVQDEQYFGPGTRLTVT.

This chain connects TRBV5-1 to TRBJ2-7; D is perhaps TRBD1 (6 bases). Trimming took 7 bases from V and 2 from J, leaving 10 bases between them. CDR1 and CDR2 (germline): SGHRS, YFSETQ. The CDR3 is made up of 12 amino acids. CDR3 sequence: CASGDTTYEQYF. DNA of the CDR3: TGCGCCAGCGGGGACACAACCTACGAGCAGTACTTC.

The rearrangement links TRBV7-9 to TRBJ1-1, with D tentatively TRBD1 (5 bases). The CDR3 runs to 16 residues. Per germline, CDR1 SEHNR and CDR2 FQNEAQ (reference sequence). Trimming took off 5 bases at V and 5 bases at J, with 21 bases between the two ends. For the CDR3, the DNA is TGTGCCAGCAGCCCGGGGACGGGCGGGAGTAGGACTGAAGCTTTCTTT. Protein product: CASSPGTGGSRTEAFF.

This chain links TRBV6-1 with TRBJ2-4; D possibly corresponds to TRBD1 (5 bases). Per germline, CDR1 MNHNS and CDR2 SASEGT. V lost 3 bases to trimming and J lost 6 bases, with 18 bases between them. The CDR3 has 16 amino acids. Here the CDR3 reads CASSDYAVRGLNIQYF. As DNA, the CDR3 is TGTGCCAGCAGTGATTATGCAGTTAGGGGCTTAAACATTCAGTACTTC.

This clone was recorded only once. The chain has TRBV6-5 and TRBJ2-7, with D unclear. V was shortened by 10 bases and J by 3 bases, with 22 bases between the two germline ends. The CDR3 totals 15 residues. CDR1 and CDR2 from the germline V gene are MNHEY and SVGAGI. The CDR3 coding sequence is TGTGCCACCCGGAGTGAGACGCGTGAGAGCTACGAGCAGTACTTC. This sequence encodes CATRSETRESYEQYF.